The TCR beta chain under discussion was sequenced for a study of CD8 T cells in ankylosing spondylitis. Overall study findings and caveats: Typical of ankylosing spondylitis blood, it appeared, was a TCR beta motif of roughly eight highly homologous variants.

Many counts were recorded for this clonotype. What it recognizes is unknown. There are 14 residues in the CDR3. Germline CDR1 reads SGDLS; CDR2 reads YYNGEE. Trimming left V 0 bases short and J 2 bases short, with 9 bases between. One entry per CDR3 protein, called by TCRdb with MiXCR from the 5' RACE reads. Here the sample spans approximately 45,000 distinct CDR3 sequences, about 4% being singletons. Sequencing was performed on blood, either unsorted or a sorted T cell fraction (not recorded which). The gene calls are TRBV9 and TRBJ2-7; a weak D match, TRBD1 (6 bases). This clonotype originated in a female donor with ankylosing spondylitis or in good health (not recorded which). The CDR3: CASSVGDTTYEQYF. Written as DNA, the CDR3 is TGTGCCAGCAGCGTAGGGGACACCACCTACGAGCAGTACTTC.